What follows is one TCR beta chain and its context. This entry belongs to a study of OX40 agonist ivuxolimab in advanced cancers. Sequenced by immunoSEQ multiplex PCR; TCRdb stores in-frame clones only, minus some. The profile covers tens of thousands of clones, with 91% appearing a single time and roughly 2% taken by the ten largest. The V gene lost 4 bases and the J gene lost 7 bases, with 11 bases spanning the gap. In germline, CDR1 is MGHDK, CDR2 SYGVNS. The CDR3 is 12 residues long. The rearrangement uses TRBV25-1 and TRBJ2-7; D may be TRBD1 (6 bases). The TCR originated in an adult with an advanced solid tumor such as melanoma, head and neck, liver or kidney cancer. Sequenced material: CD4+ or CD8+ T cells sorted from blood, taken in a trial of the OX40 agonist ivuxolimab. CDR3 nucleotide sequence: TGTGCCAGCAGTGGCTCAGGGGTTGAGCAGTACTTC. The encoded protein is CASSGSGVEQYF.